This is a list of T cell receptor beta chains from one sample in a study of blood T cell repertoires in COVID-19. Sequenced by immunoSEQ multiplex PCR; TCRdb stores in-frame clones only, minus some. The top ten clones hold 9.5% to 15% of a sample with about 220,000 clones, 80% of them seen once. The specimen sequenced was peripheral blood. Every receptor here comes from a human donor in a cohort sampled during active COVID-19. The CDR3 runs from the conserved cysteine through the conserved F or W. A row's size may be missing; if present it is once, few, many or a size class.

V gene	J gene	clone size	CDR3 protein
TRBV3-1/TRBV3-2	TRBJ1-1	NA	CASSLTGDTEAFF
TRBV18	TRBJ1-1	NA	CASSSNRGGEAFF
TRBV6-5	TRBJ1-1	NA	CTLGGRHTEAFF
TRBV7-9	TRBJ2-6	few	CASRRKVDRGPPGANVLTF
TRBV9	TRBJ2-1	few	CASSVLFTEQFF
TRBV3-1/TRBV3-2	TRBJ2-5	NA	CASSQGGGPLNTQYF
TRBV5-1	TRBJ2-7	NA	CASSLGLGLAGDEQYF
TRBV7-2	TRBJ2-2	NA	CASSSPTGTGELFF
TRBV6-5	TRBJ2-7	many	CASTPTGPTSEQYF
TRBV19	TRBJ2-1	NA	CASRTQAGAHNEQFF
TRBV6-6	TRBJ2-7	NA	CAIGTSGLAGEQYF
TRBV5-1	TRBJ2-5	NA	CASSLGMETQYF
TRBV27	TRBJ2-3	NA	CASSLSTSGGATDTQYF
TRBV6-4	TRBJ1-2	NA	CASSETGPYGYTF
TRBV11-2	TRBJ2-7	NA	CASSFTSGDYEQYF
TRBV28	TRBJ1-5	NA	CASTPGQGNQPQHF
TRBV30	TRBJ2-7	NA	CAWSDYEQYF
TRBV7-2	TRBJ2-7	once	CASSSYAGGGEQYF
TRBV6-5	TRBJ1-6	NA	CASNHRGIGSPLHF
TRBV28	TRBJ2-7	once	CASREFQGDSYEQYF
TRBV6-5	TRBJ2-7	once	CASSSRQDTYEQYF
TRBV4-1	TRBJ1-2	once	CASSAGGRNYGYTF
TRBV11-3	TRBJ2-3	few	CASSLSRGNTQYF
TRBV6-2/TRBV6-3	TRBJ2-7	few	CASTPRWTGDHEQYF
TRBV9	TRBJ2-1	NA	CASSFGGSSYNEQFF
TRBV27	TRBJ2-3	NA	CASSLFGQFSTDTQYF
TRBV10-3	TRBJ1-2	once	CAISEGGTGRSGYGYTF
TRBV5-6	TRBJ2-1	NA	CASIQGLEVEQFF
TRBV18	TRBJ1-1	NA	CASSRNWQGDTEAFF
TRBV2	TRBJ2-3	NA	CASSAPDSSSTDTQYF
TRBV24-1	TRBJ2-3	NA	CATSDPRFGAGKGDTQYF
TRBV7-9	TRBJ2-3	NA	CASSLETSGTGQYF
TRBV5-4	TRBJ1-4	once	CASSTGTGGRDEKLFF
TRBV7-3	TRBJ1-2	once	CASSNRTNQAGYTF
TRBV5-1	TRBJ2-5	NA	CASSLTGLGGETQYF
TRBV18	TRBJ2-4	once	CASSPLPGGAKNIQYF
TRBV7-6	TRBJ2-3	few	CASSLVGTSGSTTDTQYF
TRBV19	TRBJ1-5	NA	CASSNNNQPQHF
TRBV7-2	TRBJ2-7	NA	CASSLVERGSYEQYF